This T cell receptor (beta chain) was documented in a study of OX40 agonist ivuxolimab in advanced cancers. In the study overall: Ivuxolimab was an agonistic, fully human IgG2 monoclonal antibody directed against OX40 (CD134), a costimulatory receptor. Intravenous ivuxolimab was administered to patients every 2 weeks at six dose levels: 0.01, 0.1, 0.3, 1.5, 3 and 10 mg/kg. Of the roughly 51 dose-escalation patients, hepatocellular carcinoma was present in about 20, melanoma in some 15, renal cell carcinoma in 9 and head and neck cancer in 9. In the dose-escalation cohort, roughly 80% of patients were male, and the mean age was approximately 60 years, with a range of about 23 to 85. Prior anti-PD-1, anti-PD-L1 or anti-CTLA-4 therapy was permitted, and approximately 39% of dose-escalation patients had received checkpoint inhibitors. Three dose-escalation patients achieved partial responses, one with hepatocellular carcinoma and two with cutaneous melanoma. The point of sequencing TCRbeta in the periphery was to test whether ivuxolimab changed TCR sequence diversity and drove clonal T-cell expansion. The paper covers the monotherapy dose-escalation part of the phase I ivuxolimab trial, which included N ≈ 50 patients. Beyond this particular receptor, the publication reports: Low levels of normalized T-cell clonal expansion were also seen in some patients who did not respond. At doses of 0.1 to 3.0 mg/kg, clonal expansion of both CD4+ and CD8+ blood T cells was observed from baseline to week 6. After ivuxolimab, CD8+ T cells had more expanded clones than CD4+ T cells on average. The antigen specificity of the peripheral T cells that underwent clonal expansion was not determined. Partial responders in the 0.1-3.0 mg/kg groups had among the lowest normalized peripheral clonal expansion, especially among CD8+ T cells.

The trial excluded patients who had a history of autoimmune disease or were on systemic immunosuppression. In every dose cohort, peripheral blood was drawn for TCR sequencing at baseline, cycle 4 day 1, and cycle 7 day 1. The samples were taken from a phase I, first-in-human, multicenter, open-label dose-escalation trial of ivuxolimab. Adults with locally advanced or metastatic head and neck squamous cell, hepatocellular, melanoma or renal cell carcinoma were enrolled in the trial. CD4+ and CD8+ T cells were sorted separately from peripheral blood before TCR sequencing. Genomic DNA was extracted from sorted cells for sequencing of the TCRbeta CDR3 region. TCRbeta CDR3 regions were sequenced using the immunoSEQ Assay. TCRdb obtained this table from immuneACCESS and retained in-frame rearrangements with V and J assigned. These tables miss some clones; where compared with another copy, unresolved V genes account for less than half of the shortfall, and the remainder is unexplained. Present in this sample are just over 90,000 clones, roughly 92% of which were seen just once. The ten largest clones take up around 3% of the sample.

In this sample, this clone turned up once. The antigen it binds to is not known. Base qualities were left out, and no much larger clone turns up one base away. CDR1 and CDR2 are drawn from the germline V gene: SGHVT, SQSDAQ. The CDR3 covers 16 residues, taking in both the cysteine and the phenylalanine. Solely the CDR3 DNA is kept, with 48 bases framed from the first base. V trim: 0 bases; J trim: 5 bases; unmatched bases: 9. This chain is built from TRBV7-4 and TRBJ2-7; TRBD1 agrees with 8 junctional bases. The source was CD4+ or CD8+ T cells sorted from blood, collected in a trial of the OX40 agonist ivuxolimab. This clonotype was sampled from an adult with an advanced solid tumor such as melanoma, head and neck, liver or kidney cancer. Read as DNA, the sequence is TGTGCCAGCAGCTTAGCGCGCGGCAGGGGGCTACACGAGCAGTACTTC. Translated, it reads CASSLARGRGLHEQYF.